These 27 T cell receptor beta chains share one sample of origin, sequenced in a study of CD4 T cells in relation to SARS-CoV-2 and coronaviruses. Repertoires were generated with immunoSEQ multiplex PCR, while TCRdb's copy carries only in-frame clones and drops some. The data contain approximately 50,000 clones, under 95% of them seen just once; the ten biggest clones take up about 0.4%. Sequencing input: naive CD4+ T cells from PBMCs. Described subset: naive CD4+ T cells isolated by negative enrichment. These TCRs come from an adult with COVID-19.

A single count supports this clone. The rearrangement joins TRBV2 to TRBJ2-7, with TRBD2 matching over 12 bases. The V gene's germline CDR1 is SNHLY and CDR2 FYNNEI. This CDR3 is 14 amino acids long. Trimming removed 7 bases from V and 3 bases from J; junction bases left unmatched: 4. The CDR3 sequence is CASTQTSGSYEQYF. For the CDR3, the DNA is TGTGCCAGCACCCAGACTAGCGGGAGCTACGAGCAGTACTTC.

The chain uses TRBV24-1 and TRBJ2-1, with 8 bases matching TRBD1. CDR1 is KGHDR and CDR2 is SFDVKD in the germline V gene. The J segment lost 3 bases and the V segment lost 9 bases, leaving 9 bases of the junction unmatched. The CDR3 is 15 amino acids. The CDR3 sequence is CATSPGQGNYNEQFF. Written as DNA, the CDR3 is TGTGCCACCTCTCCCGGACAGGGAAACTACAATGAGCAGTTCTTC.

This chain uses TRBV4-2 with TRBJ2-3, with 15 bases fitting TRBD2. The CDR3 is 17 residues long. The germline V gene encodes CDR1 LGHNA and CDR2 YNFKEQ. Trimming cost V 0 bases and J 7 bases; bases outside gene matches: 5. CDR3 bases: TGTGCCAGCAGCCAAGATGGGACTAGCGGGAGGTTGAATACGCAGTATTTT. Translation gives CASSQDGTSGRLNTQYF.

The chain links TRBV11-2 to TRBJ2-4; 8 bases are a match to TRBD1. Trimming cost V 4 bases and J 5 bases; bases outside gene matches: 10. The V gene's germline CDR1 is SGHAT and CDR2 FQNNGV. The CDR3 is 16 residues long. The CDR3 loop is CASSSPPQGAENIQYF. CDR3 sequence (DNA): TGTGCCAGCAGCTCCCCCCCGCAGGGGGCAGAAAACATTCAGTACTTC.

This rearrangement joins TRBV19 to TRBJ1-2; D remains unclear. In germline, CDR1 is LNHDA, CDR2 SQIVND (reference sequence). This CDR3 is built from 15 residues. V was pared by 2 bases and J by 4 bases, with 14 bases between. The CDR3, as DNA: TGTGCCAGTAGTATAAAGACCAGGACGATCTATGGCTACACCTTC. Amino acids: CASSIKTRTIYGYTF.

CDR3 bases: TGTGCCAGCAGCGTAGACTACCAAACCTACGAGCAGTACTTC. It codes for CASSVDYQTYEQYF. The rearrangement uses TRBV5-5 and TRBJ2-7; D possibly corresponds to TRBD2 (5 bases). Germline CDR1 and CDR2: SGHKS and YYEKEE (reference sequence). Trimming removed 4 bases from V and 2 bases from J, with 13 bases in between. This CDR3 has 14 amino acids.

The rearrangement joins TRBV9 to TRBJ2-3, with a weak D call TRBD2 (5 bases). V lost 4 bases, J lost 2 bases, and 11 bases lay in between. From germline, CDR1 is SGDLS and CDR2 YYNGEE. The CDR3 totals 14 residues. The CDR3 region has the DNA TGTGCCAGCAGCCCCCGGGGATCCACAGATACGCAGTATTTT. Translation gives CASSPRGSTDTQYF. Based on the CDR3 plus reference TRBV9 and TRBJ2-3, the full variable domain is DSGVTQTPKHLITATGQRVTLRCSPRSGDLSVYWYQQSLDQGLQFLIQYYNGEERAKGNILERFSAQQFPDLHSELNLSSLELGDSALYFCASSPRGSTDTQYFGPGTRLTVL.

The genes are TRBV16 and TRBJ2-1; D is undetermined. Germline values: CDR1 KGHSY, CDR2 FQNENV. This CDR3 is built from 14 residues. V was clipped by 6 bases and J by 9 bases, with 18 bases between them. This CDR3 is CASSQTSQDTEQFF. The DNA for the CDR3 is TGTGCCAGCAGTCAAACGTCCCAGGATACTGAGCAGTTCTTC.

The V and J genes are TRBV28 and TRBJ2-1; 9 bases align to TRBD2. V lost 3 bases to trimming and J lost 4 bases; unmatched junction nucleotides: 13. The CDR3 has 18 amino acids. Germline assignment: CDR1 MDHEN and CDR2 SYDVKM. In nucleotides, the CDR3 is TGTGCCAGCAGTTTCTTAAGGGCCGTGCTAGCGGGGTACAATGAGCAGTTCTTC. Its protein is CASSFLRAVLAGYNEQFF. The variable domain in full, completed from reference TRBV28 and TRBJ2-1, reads DVKVTQSSRYLVKRTGEKVFLECVQDMDHENMFWYRQDPGLGLRLIYFSYDVKMKEKGDIPEGYSVSREKKERFSLILESASTNQTSMYLCASSFLRAVLAGYNEQFFGPGTRLTVL.

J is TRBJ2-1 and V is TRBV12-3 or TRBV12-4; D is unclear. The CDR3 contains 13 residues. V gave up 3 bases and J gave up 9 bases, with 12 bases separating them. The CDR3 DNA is TGTGCCAGCAGTTTCTCATCAGGAGTTGAGCAGTTCTTC. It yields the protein CASSFSSGVEQFF.

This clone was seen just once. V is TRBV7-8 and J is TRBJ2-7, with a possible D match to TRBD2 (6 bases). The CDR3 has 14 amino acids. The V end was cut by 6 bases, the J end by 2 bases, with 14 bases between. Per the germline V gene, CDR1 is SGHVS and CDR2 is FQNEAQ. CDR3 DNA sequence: TGTGCCAGCAGTCTTCGCGGGGTTACCTACGAGCAGTACTTC. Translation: CASSLRGVTYEQYF.

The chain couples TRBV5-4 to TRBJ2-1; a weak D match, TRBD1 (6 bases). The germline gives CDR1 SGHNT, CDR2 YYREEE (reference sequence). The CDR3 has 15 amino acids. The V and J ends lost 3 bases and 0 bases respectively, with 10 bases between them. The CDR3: CASSSTGFSYNEQFF. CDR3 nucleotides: TGTGCCAGCAGCTCAACAGGGTTCTCCTACAATGAGCAGTTCTTC.

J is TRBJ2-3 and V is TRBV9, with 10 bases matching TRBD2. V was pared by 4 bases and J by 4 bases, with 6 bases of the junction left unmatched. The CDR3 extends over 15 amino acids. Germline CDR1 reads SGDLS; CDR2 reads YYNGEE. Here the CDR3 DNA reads TGTGCCAGCAGCATTGGACTAGCGGAATCAGATACGCAGTATTTT. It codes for CASSIGLAESDTQYF.

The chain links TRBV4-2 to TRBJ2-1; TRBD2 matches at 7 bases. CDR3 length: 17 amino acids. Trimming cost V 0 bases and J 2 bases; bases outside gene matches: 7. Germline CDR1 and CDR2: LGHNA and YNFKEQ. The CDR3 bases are TGTGCCAGCAGCCAAGATCTTAGGACTAGGACCTACAATGAGCAGTTCTTC. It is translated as CASSQDLRTRTYNEQFF.

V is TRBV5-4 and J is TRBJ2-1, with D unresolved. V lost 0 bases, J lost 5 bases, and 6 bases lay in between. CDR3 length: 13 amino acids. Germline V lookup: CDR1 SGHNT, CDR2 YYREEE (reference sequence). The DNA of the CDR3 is TGTGCCAGCAGCTTGGGTGTTGACAATGAGCAGTTCTTC. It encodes CASSLGVDNEQFF.

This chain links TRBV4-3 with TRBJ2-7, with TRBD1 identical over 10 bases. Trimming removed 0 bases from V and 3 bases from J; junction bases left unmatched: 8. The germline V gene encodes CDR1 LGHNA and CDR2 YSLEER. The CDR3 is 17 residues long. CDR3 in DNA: TGCGCCAGCAGCCAAGATCATTCCCGGACAGGGGGCTACGAGCAGTACTTC. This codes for CASSQDHSRTGGYEQYF.

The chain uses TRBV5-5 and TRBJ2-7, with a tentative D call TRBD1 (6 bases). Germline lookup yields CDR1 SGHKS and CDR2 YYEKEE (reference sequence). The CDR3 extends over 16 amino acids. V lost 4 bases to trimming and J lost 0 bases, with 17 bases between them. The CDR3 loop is CASSPTGRTASYEQYF. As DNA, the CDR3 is TGTGCCAGCAGCCCTACGGGTCGGACAGCCTCCTACGAGCAGTACTTC. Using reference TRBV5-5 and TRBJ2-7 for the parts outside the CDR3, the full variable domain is DAGVTQSPTHLIKTRGQQVTLRCSPISGHKSVSWYQQVLGQGPQFIFQYYEKEERGRGNFPDRFSARQFPNYSSELNVNALLLGDSALYLCASSPTGRTASYEQYFGPGTRLTVT.

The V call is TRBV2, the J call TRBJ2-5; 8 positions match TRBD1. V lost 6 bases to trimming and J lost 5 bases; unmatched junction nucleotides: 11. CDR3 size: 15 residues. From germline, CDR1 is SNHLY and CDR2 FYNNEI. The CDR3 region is CASRGRTGSLETQYF. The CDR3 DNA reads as TGTGCCAGCAGGGGGAGGACAGGGAGTTTGGAGACCCAGTACTTC.

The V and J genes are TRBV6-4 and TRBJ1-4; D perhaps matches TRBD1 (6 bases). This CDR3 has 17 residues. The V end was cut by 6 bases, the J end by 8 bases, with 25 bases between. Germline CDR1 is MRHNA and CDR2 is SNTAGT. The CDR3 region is CASSHRETVRKGEKLFF. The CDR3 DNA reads TGTGCCAGCAGCCACAGGGAGACCGTCCGAAAGGGGGAAAAACTGTTTTTT.

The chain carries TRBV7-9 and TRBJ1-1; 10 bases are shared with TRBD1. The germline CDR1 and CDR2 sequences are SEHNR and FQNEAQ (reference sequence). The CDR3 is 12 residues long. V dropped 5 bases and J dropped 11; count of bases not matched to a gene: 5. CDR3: CASSVDRGLAFF. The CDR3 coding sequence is TGTGCCAGCAGCGTTGACAGGGGGCTGGCTTTCTTT.

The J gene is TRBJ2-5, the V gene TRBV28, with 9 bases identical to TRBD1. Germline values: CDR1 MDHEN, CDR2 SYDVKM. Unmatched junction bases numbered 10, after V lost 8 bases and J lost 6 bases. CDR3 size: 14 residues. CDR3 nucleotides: TGTGCCAGCTCCCTGGGACAGGGAGGACAGACCCAGTACTTC. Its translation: CASSLGQGGQTQYF.

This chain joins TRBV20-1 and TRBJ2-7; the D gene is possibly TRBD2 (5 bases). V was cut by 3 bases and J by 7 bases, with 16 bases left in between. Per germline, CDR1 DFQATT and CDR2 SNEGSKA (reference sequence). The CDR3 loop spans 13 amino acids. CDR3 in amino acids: CSASRGNRGEQYF. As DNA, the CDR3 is TGCAGTGCTAGTAGAGGGAATAGAGGGGAGCAGTACTTC.

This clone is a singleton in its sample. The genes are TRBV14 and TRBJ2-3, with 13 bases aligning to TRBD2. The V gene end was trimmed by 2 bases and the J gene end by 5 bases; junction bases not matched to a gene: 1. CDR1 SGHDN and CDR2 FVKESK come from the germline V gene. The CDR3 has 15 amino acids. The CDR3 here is CASSQRLAGGDTQYF. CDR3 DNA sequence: TGTGCCAGCAGCCAACGACTAGCGGGAGGAGATACGCAGTATTTT.

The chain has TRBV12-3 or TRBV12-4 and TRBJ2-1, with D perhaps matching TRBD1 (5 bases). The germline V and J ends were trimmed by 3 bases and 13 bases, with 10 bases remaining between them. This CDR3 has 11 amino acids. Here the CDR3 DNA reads TGTGCCAGCAGTTTTGAAGGGGTACAGTTCTTC. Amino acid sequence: CASSFEGVQFF.

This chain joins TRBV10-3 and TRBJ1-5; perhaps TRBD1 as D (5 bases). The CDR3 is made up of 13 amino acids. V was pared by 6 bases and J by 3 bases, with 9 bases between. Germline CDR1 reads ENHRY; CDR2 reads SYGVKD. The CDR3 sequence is CAIRSTANQPQHF. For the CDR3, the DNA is TGTGCCATCAGGTCGACAGCCAATCAGCCCCAGCATTTT.

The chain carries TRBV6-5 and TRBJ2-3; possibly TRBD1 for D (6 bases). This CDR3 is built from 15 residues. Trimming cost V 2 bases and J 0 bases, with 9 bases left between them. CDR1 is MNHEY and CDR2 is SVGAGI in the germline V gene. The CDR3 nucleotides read TGTGCCAGCAGTTACAGAACAGGGAGCACAGATACGCAGTATTTT. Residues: CASSYRTGSTDTQYF.

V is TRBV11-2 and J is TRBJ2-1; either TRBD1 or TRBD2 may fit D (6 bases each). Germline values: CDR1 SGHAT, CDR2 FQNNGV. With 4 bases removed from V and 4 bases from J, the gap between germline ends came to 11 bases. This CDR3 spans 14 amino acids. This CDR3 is CASSSLGGYNEQFF. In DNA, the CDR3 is TGTGCCAGCAGCTCTCTAGGGGGGTACAATGAGCAGTTCTTC. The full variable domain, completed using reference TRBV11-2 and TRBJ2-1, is EAGVAQSPRYKIIEKRQSVAFWCNPISGHATLYWYQQILGQGPKLLIQFQNNGVVDDSQLPKDRFSAERLKGVDSTLKIQPAKLEDSAVYLCASSSLGGYNEQFFGPGTRLTVL.